This T cell receptor (beta chain) is drawn from a study of T cell responses to AZD1222 COVID-19 vaccine. The study's findings and limits: Vaccine-associated CD4 TCRs spanned spike, dominant at 160-218 and 743-854. Baseline serology detected seropositivity in only 6 or 7 AZD1222 recipients. Reports say nearly half of spike-specific TCRs go after unmutated variant regions.

V was trimmed by 4 bases and J by 1 base, leaving 14 bases between them. The CDR3 covers 15 residues. Germline V gene sequence: CDR1 SGHRS, CDR2 YFSETQ. To note about this clone: Its antigen is not identified.

The data were produced by immunoSEQ multiplex PCR, yet TCRdb's version contains in-frame clones alone and is incomplete. The table records some 170,000 clones, around 90% of them present only once. The sample was peripheral blood, taken 28 days after the second AZD1222 dose. The rearrangement uses TRBV5-1 and TRBJ1-2; tentative D call: TRBD1 (6 bases). This clonotype was obtained from an adult who received the AZD1222 COVID-19 vaccine. The CDR3 protein is CASSVGQLLNYGYTF. Written as DNA, the CDR3 is TGCGCCAGCAGCGTCGGACAGCTACTTAACTATGGCTACACCTTC.